The present TCR beta chain was sequenced within a study of preoperative IRX-2 immunotherapy in early breast cancer (dated by TCRdb to about 2019). The treatment or condition tag for this specimen amounts to: preoperative locoregional IRX-2 cytokine immunotherapy. The samples were obtained from a phase Ib study that tested preoperative, locoregional IRX-2 cytokine immunotherapy meant to prime immune responses. Patients with early-stage breast cancer who were given IRX-2 before surgery served as donors. CDR1 and CDR2, looked up from the germline V gene, are SGHTA and FQGNSA. The V end gives up 5 bases and the J end 7 bases, leaving 11 bases in the junction not matched to a gene. From the cysteine up to the phenylalanine, the CDR3 has a length of 15 residues. The retained sequence is limited to the CDR3, 45 bases, with the frame set at the first base. This clone was recorded once. Which antigen it targets is not known. Base qualities are not recorded, but no much larger clone differs from it by a single base.

The method behind the library was the immunoSEQ multiplex PCR assay. TCRdb mirrors the immuneACCESS table, restricted to in-frame sequences. Some clones are absent from its copies; in checked studies, under half trace to an unresolved V gene, and the reason for the others is unknown. The table for this sample lists about 23,000 clones; about 95% of them were counted only once. Jointly, the top ten make up about a sixth of the sample. This receptor was obtained from a human donor with breast cancer. The receptor chain draws on TRBV7-2 and TRBJ1-2, with TRBD1 matching 9 junction bases. This sample comprised tumor tissue, obtained after IRX-2 immunotherapy. The DNA reads as follows: TGTGCCAGCAGCACACTAATACAGGGGGCTGGTGGCTACACCTTC. Its coded protein is CASSTLIQGAGGYTF.